This T cell receptor (beta chain) was sequenced during a study of blood T cell repertoires in COVID-19. At the level of the study: Some COVID-19 samples were acute and others convalescent; all came from the United States, Italy and Spain. T cells, B-cell-depleted T cells, or PBMCs supplied cDNA or gDNA.

The germline V gene encodes CDR1 KGHDR and CDR2 SFDVKD. Unmatched junction bases numbered 4, after V lost 4 bases and J lost 5 bases. There are 15 residues in the CDR3. As processed by the authors: Amplification of reference gene primers provided the estimated nucleated cell counts. Method: immunoSEQ multiplex PCR; TCRdb's copy keeps in-frame clones and lacks some. V, J and clone size derive from that table, while D and trimming were established from the DNA sequence. Among roughly 390,000 clones listed, around 87% were seen once. The specimen was peripheral blood. The V and J genes are TRBV24-1 and TRBJ1-5; 10 positions match TRBD1. The clonotype originates from a woman aged 25 to 39 with COVID-19, enrolled during active disease. CDR3 protein: CATSDAGTGDQPQHF. Written as DNA, the CDR3 is TGTGCCACCAGTGACGCCGGGACAGGGGATCAGCCCCAGCATTTT.